This entry lists 32 T cell receptor beta chains sequenced from one sample in a study of T cells in Graves' hyperthyroidism and ophthalmopathy. Researchers took RNA transcripts and amplified the TCR beta CDR3 regions from them. An initial round of RT-PCR targeting the TCR CDR3 relied on the HTBI primer set. TCRdb passed the multiplex PCR reads through MiXCR, listing each CDR3 protein once. The data show a few hundred thousand distinct CDR3 sequences, about a sixth seen once. Sequenced sample: blood. The receptors stem from a woman under 40 with Graves' hyperthyroidism.

The chain joins TRBV6-1 to TRBJ1-5; possibly TRBD1 for D (6 bases). The germline gives CDR1 MNHNS, CDR2 SASEGT. CDR3 length equals 16 residues. Trimming shortened V by 4 bases and J by 3 bases, and 16 bases separated the two germline ends. CDR3 sequence reads: CASSARYRELNQPQHF. The CDR3 DNA sequence: TGTGCCAGCAGTGCCCGATACAGGGAACTCAATCAGCCCCAGCATTTT.

This clonotype was counted a few times. The chain carries TRBV6-2 or TRBV6-3 and TRBJ1-1; TRBD1 is a possible D gene (6 bases). CDR3 length: 13 amino acids. V dropped 4 bases and J dropped 6 bases, with 12 bases sitting between them. The germline V gene encodes CDR1 MNHEY and CDR2 SVGEGT. CDR3 residues: CASSLNRVAEAFF. The CDR3 coding sequence is TGTGCCAGCAGTTTAAACAGGGTGGCTGAAGCTTTCTTT.

The chain has TRBV18 and TRBJ2-2; TRBD1 is a possible D gene (6 bases). V was shortened by 3 bases and J by 4 bases, with 18 bases between the two germline ends. This CDR3 has 17 amino acids. The germline CDR1 and CDR2 sequences are KGHSH and LQKENI. In nucleotides, the CDR3 is TGTGCCAGCTCACCGGGGGCTTGGGCGCCATCCACCGGGGAGCTGTTTTTT. Its protein is CASSPGAWAPSTGELFF. The full variable domain, rest sourced from reference TRBV18 and TRBJ2-2, is NAGVMQNPRHLVRRRGQEARLRCSPMKGHSHVYWYRQLPEEGLKFMVYLQKENIIDESGMPKERFSAEFPKEGPSILRIQQVVRGDSAAYFCASSPGAWAPSTGELFFGEGSRLTVL.

V and J are TRBV20-1 and TRBJ2-1, with 14 bases lining up with TRBD2. Germline V gene sequence: CDR1 DFQATT, CDR2 SNEGSKA (reference sequence). Trimming took 0 bases from V and 3 from J; bases not matched to a gene: 7. This CDR3 is built from 18 residues. CDR3 loop: CSAREGLAGVRVYNEQFF. The DNA of the CDR3 is TGCAGTGCTAGAGAGGGACTAGCGGGAGTGAGGGTCTACAATGAGCAGTTCTTC.

This clonotype was observed at least ten times. This chain uses TRBV28 with TRBJ1-4, with D tentatively TRBD1 (6 bases). The germline V gene encodes CDR1 MDHEN and CDR2 SYDVKM. V was trimmed by 5 bases and J by 5 bases, leaving 9 bases between them. This CDR3 has 13 amino acids. The chain's CDR3 is CASSEQGNEKLFF. DNA for the CDR3: TGTGCCAGCAGTGAACAGGGCAATGAAAAACTGTTTTTT.

This clonotype occurred many times. The rearrangement links TRBV30 to TRBJ1-5; D not resolved. The CDR3 extends over 15 amino acids. V dropped 2 bases and J dropped 0 bases, with 11 bases sitting between them. CDR1 is GTSNPN and CDR2 is SVGIG in the germline V gene (reference sequence). CDR3 residues: CAWSRGRYSNQPQHF. CDR3 coding DNA: TGTGCCTGGAGTAGAGGCCGCTATAGCAATCAGCCCCAGCATTTT.

The rearrangement uses TRBV2 and TRBJ2-1; TRBD1 is a possible D gene (6 bases). Germline CDR1 reads SNHLY; CDR2 reads FYNNEI. This CDR3 contains 15 residues. V lost 4 bases to trimming and J lost 5 bases, with 15 bases between them. CDR3 sequence (DNA): TGTGCCAGCAGTGTCTCTAGCAGGGGCCACAATGAGCAGTTCTTC. It specifies CASSVSSRGHNEQFF.

In this sample, this clonotype turned up many times. This chain connects TRBV11-3 to TRBJ2-3, with D maybe TRBD2 (5 bases). Trimming left V 0 bases short and J 5 bases short, with 6 bases between. CDR3 length: 13 amino acids. Germline loops: CDR1 SGHNT, CDR2 YENEEA. CDR3 amino acids: CASSLDGGDTQYF. The CDR3 DNA follows: TGTGCCAGCAGCTTAGATGGAGGAGATACGCAGTATTTT.

This clonotype was detected many times. The V and J genes are TRBV7-6 and TRBJ2-1; 8 nucleotides match TRBD2. V shed 1 base, J shed 0 bases, and the junction held 5 bases outside the gene matches. Germline CDR1 and CDR2: SGHVS and FNYEAQ. The CDR3 has 17 amino acids. CDR3 loop: CASSLGVAGGSYNEQFF. The CDR3 DNA is TGTGCCAGCAGCTTAGGGGTCGCGGGAGGCTCCTACAATGAGCAGTTCTTC.

This clonotype occurred many times. This sequence joins TRBV6-2 or TRBV6-3 and TRBJ1-5; D unclear. CDR1 MNHEY and CDR2 SVGEGT come from the germline V gene. The CDR3 is 16 residues long. V dropped 2 bases and J dropped 2 bases, with 13 bases sitting between them. The CDR3 region has the DNA TGTGCCAGCAGTTACGACCCGGGGTCAGGCAATCAGCCCCAGCATTTT. Translated, it gives CASSYDPGSGNQPQHF.

This clonotype was observed a few times. The chain employs TRBV7-9 and TRBJ2-1; D possibly uses TRBD1 or TRBD2 (5 bases each). In germline, CDR1 is SEHNR, CDR2 FQNEAQ (reference sequence). The CDR3 length is 13 residues. Trimming removed 10 bases from V and 8 bases from J, with 18 bases in between. CDR3 amino acids: CATDVLRGYEQFF. The DNA of the CDR3 is TGTGCCACCGACGTTCTTCGGGGCTATGAGCAGTTCTTC.

This clonotype showed up many times. The chain is built from TRBV10-3 and TRBJ2-7, with 9 bases that match TRBD1. V gave up 8 bases and J gave up 5 bases; unmatched junction bases: 7. Germline CDR1 and CDR2: ENHRY and SYGVKD. The CDR3 runs 13 residues. CDR3 coding DNA: TGTGCCATCGGGGGGGACAGGGTCCACGAGCAGTACTTC. Protein product: CAIGGDRVHEQYF.

CDR3 amino acids: CASSPFAERRQDTEAFF. DNA for the CDR3: TGTGCCAGCTCACCATTTGCCGAGAGAAGACAGGACACTGAAGCTTTCTTT. The V gene is TRBV18, the J gene TRBJ1-1; TRBD1 is a possible D gene (6 bases). V was cut by 2 bases and J by 3 bases, with 19 bases left in between. The CDR3 is made up of 17 amino acids. Germline-derived CDR1 and CDR2 are KGHSH and LQKENI.

The rearrangement uses TRBV7-9 and TRBJ1-1; possible D gene TRBD1, 5 bases. Germline CDR1 reads SEHNR; CDR2 reads FQNEAQ (reference sequence). Trimming pared 3 bases from V and 1 base from J, leaving 18 bases between. The CDR3 is made up of 17 amino acids. The CDR3 reads CASSFLGRADKNTEAFF. CDR3 DNA: TGTGCCAGCAGCTTCCTGGGGCGGGCTGATAAGAACACTGAAGCTTTCTTT.

This clonotype was recorded many times. The chain has TRBV11-1 and TRBJ1-6, with D possibly TRBD1 on 5 matching bases. The CDR3 consists of 15 residues. CDR1 and CDR2 from the germline V gene are SGHAT and FQDESV (reference sequence). V was trimmed by 4 bases and J by 5 bases, leaving 12 bases between them. CDR3 DNA sequence: TGTGCCAGCAGCTCCGCGGGCAGGGATAATTCACCCCTCCACTTT. Its translation is CASSSAGRDNSPLHF.

This clonotype showed up many times. The chain carries TRBV11-2 and TRBJ2-3; D perhaps matches TRBD2 (5 bases). The V and J ends lost 1 base and 5 bases respectively, with 13 bases between them. This CDR3 has 15 residues. CDR1 is SGHAT and CDR2 is FQNNGV in the germline V gene. CDR3 coding DNA: TGTGCCAGCAGCTTAGCTTCGGGAACTGTAGATACGCAGTATTTT. Protein product: CASSLASGTVDTQYF. The full variable domain, in which reference TRBV11-2 and TRBJ2-3 provide the parts outside the CDR3, is EAGVAQSPRYKIIEKRQSVAFWCNPISGHATLYWYQQILGQGPKLLIQFQNNGVVDDSQLPKDRFSAERLKGVDSTLKIQPAKLEDSAVYLCASSLASGTVDTQYFGPGTRLTVL.

This chain connects TRBV19 to TRBJ1-4; D unclear. Germline-derived CDR1 and CDR2 are LNHDA and SQIVND (reference sequence). Trimming pared 6 bases from V and 0 bases from J, leaving 11 bases between. The CDR3 has 15 amino acids. CDR3 protein: CASSSNVATNEKLFF. The CDR3 nucleotides read TGTGCCAGTAGCTCCAACGTTGCAACTAATGAAAAACTGTTTTTT.

The rearrangement joins TRBV7-2 to TRBJ2-4; a possible D gene is TRBD1 (5 bases). V was trimmed by 5 bases and J by 7 bases, leaving 12 bases between them. This CDR3 has 13 residues. In germline, CDR1 is SGHTA, CDR2 FQGNSA. The CDR3: CASSNGWGNIQYF. The CDR3 region has the DNA TGTGCCAGCAGCAACGGGTGGGGCAACATTCAGTACTTC. The whole variable domain, remainder taken from reference TRBV7-2 and TRBJ2-4, is GAGVSQSPSNKVTEKGKDVELRCDPISGHTALYWYRQSLGQGLEFLIYFQGNSAPDKSGLPSDRFSAERTGGSVSTLTIQRTQQEDSAVYLCASSNGWGNIQYFGAGTRLSVL.

This clonotype was observed a single time. A read error may explain this, as a much larger clone is one base away. The CDR3, as DNA: TGTGCCTGGAGGCGAAGTGATAAAGAGACCCAGTACTTC. This translates into CAWRRSDKETQYF. The chain employs TRBV30 and TRBJ2-5; D gene ambiguous. This CDR3 region has 13 residues. Trimming removed 3 bases from V and 3 bases from J, with 11 bases in between. From germline, CDR1 is GTSNPN and CDR2 SVGIG (reference sequence).

This clonotype has just a few counts. J is TRBJ2-5 and V is TRBV5-1; TRBD1 matches 9 bases. This CDR3 comprises 15 residues. V lost 3 bases to trimming and J lost 5 bases; unmatched junction nucleotides: 8. Germline lookup yields CDR1 SGHRS and CDR2 YFSETQ. The CDR3 is CASSSGDRVWETQYF. The CDR3 region has the DNA TGCGCCAGCAGCTCCGGGGACAGGGTGTGGGAGACCCAGTACTTC. Full variable domain (rest looked up from reference TRBV5-1 and TRBJ2-5): KAGVTQTPRYLIKTRGQQVTLSCSPISGHRSVSWYQQTPGQGLQFLFEYFSETQRNKGNFPGRFSGRQFSNSRSEMNVSTLELGDSALYLCASSSGDRVWETQYFGPGTRLLVL.

This clonotype was seen at least ten times. CDR3 DNA: TGTGCCACTACCCGGGACCGAGAATACTATGGCTACACCTTC. Translation gives CATTRDREYYGYTF. The genes are TRBV6-1 and TRBJ1-2; TRBD1 is a possible D gene (5 bases). The CDR3 is made up of 14 amino acids. Germline V lookup: CDR1 MNHNS, CDR2 SASEGT. V was cut by 10 bases and J by 3 bases, with 18 bases left in between.

This clonotype was detected ten times or more. The chain has TRBV6-5 and TRBJ1-4; 9 nucleotides agree with TRBD1. The CDR3 sequence is 15 residues long. Germline V lookup: CDR1 MNHEY, CDR2 SVGAGI. V lost 0 bases, J lost 8 bases, and 4 bases stayed unmatched. CDR3 in amino acids: CASSYSGTGPEKLFF. CDR3 coding DNA: TGTGCCAGCAGTTACTCTGGGACAGGGCCCGAAAAACTGTTTTTT.

The gene calls are TRBV7-9 and TRBJ2-1; 12 bases align to TRBD2. The germline CDR1 and CDR2 sequences are SEHNR and FQNEAQ (reference sequence). V lost 4 bases, J lost 5 bases, and 9 bases stayed unmatched. The length of the CDR3 is 17 residues. CDR3 coding DNA: TGTGCCAGCAGCTATCCGACTAGCGGGAGCGCACACAATGAGCAGTTCTTC. Translating gives CASSYPTSGSAHNEQFF.

This clonotype was detected ten times or more. V and J are TRBV4-1 and TRBJ2-3; 7 bases align to TRBD2. J was trimmed by 2 bases and V by 4 bases; bases with no gene match: 9. CDR3 length equals 16 residues. CDR1 MGHRA and CDR2 YSYEKL come from the germline V gene. The CDR3 loop is CASSPEAGSYTDTQYF. CDR3 nucleotide sequence: TGCGCCAGCAGCCCTGAAGCGGGATCGTACACAGATACGCAGTATTTT.

The V gene is TRBV16, the J gene TRBJ2-1; no firm D call. Germline V lookup: CDR1 KGHSY, CDR2 FQNENV. Trimming removed 0 bases from V and 6 bases from J, with 9 bases in between. The length of the CDR3 is 14 residues. CDR3 in DNA: TGTGCCAGCAGCCAATCACGTCATATCAATGAGCAGTTCTTC. Translating it yields CASSQSRHINEQFF.

This clonotype was recorded at least ten times. The gene calls are TRBV4-3 and TRBJ1-2; D is unresolved. Germline V CDR1 and CDR2: LGHNA, YSLEER. The CDR3 sequence is 15 residues long. Trimming removed 1 base from V and 5 bases from J, with 14 bases in between. The CDR3 loop is CASSQVSQAQYGYTF. The DNA of the CDR3 is TGCGCCAGCAGCCAAGTATCCCAGGCTCAATATGGCTACACCTTC.

This clonotype showed up many times. The chain has TRBV10-3 and TRBJ1-4, with a possible D match to TRBD1 (6 bases). The V gene's germline CDR1 is ENHRY and CDR2 SYGVKD. CDR3 size: 14 residues. The V end was cut by 6 bases, the J end by 4 bases, with 12 bases between. In DNA, the CDR3 is TGTGCCATCAGGGGACAAGGGGGTAATGAAAAACTGTTTTTT. Translating gives CAIRGQGGNEKLFF.

This clonotype was observed at least ten times. This sequence joins TRBV6-1 and TRBJ1-1; weak D call: TRBD1 (6 bases). Trimming left V 5 bases short and J 3 bases short, with 28 bases between. CDR1 and CDR2 (germline): MNHNS, SASEGT. The CDR3 loop spans 19 amino acids. The CDR3 sequence is CASSPPVPRQADPHTEAFF. The CDR3 DNA reads as TGTGCCAGCAGTCCCCCGGTACCCAGACAGGCCGATCCCCACACTGAAGCTTTCTTT.

This clonotype was counted at least ten times. This chain joins TRBV5-1 and TRBJ2-7; D not resolved. Between the trimmed V and J ends, which lost 1 base and 4 bases, there was a span of 9 bases. This CDR3 is built from 13 residues. Germline lookup yields CDR1 SGHRS and CDR2 YFSETQ. Here the CDR3 DNA reads TGCGCCAGCAGCTTGTTCTTGGGTTACGAGCAGTACTTC. Translated, it gives CASSLFLGYEQYF.

This clonotype was found many times. V and J are TRBV27 and TRBJ2-5; 10 bases line up with TRBD2. Germline loops: CDR1 MNHEY, CDR2 SMNVEV (reference sequence). V shed 8 bases and J 5 bases; nucleotides not matched to a gene: 11. The CDR3 is made up of 15 amino acids. The CDR3 DNA reads TGTGCCAGCTGCGAGGCTAGCGGGAGTCGGGAGACCCAGTACTTC. Protein: CASCEASGSRETQYF.

This chain joins TRBV20-1 and TRBJ1-4; 7 bases are shared with TRBD1. Trimming cost V 4 bases and J 0 bases; bases outside gene matches: 8. The V gene's germline CDR1 is DFQATT and CDR2 SNEGSKA (reference sequence). This CDR3 has 16 residues. DNA for the CDR3: TGCAGTGCTACAAACGGACAGGAAGCAACTAATGAAAAACTGTTTTTT. Protein sequence: CSATNGQEATNEKLFF.

This clonotype was detected many times. This chain uses TRBV2 with TRBJ2-5, with a weak D call TRBD2 (5 bases). The CDR3 runs to 11 residues. V was trimmed by 7 bases and J by 5 bases, leaving 8 bases between them. CDR1 is SNHLY and CDR2 is FYNNEI in the germline V gene. The CDR3 bases are TGTGCCAGCATGAGGGCTGAGACCCAGTACTTC. Its translation is CASMRAETQYF.